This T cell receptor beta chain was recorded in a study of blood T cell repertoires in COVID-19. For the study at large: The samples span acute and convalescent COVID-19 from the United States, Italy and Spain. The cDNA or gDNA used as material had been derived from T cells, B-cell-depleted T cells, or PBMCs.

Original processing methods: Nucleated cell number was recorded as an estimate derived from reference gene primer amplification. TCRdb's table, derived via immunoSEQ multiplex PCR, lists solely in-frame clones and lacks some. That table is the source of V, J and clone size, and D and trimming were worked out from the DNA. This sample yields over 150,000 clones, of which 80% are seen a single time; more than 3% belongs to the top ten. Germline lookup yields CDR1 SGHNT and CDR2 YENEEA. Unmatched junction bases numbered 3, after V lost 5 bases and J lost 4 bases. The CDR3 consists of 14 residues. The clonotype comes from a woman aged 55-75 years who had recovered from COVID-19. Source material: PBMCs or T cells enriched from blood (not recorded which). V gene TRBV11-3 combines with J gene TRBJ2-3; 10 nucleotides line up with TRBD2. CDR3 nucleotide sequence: TGTGCCAGCAGCCTCGGGACTAGCGCAGATACGCAGTATTTT. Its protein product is CASSLGTSADTQYF.